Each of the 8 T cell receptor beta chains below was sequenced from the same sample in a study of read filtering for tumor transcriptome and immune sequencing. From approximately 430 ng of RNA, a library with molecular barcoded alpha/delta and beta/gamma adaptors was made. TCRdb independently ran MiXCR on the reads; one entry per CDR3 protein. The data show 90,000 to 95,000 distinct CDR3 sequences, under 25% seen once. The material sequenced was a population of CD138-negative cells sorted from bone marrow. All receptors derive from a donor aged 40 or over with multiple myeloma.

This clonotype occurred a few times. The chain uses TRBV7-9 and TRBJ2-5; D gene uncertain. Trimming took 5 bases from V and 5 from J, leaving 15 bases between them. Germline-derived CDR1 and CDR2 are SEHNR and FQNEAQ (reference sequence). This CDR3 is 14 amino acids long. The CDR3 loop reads CASSPMTSRETQYF. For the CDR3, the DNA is TGTGCCAGCAGCCCCATGACCTCCCGGGAGACCCAGTACTTC.

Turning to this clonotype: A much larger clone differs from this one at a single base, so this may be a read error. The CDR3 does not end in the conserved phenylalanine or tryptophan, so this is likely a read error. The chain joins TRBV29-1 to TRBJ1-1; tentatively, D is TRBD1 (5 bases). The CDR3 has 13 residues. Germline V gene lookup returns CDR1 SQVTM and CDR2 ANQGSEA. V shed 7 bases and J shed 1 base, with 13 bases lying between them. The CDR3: CSGTRDGNTEAFL. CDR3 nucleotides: TGCAGCGGTACCCGGGACGGGAACACTGAAGCTTTCCTT.

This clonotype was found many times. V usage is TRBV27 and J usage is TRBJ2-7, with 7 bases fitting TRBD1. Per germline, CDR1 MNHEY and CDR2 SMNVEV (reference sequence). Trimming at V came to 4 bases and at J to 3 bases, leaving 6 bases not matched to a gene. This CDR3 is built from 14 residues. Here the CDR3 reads CASSSRWDSYEQYF. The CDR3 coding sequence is TGTGCCAGCAGTTCTAGATGGGACAGCTACGAGCAGTACTTC.

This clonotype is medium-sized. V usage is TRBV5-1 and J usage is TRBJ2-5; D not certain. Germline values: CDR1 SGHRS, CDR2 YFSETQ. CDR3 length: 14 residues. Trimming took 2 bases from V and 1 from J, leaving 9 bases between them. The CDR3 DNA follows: TGCGCCAGCAGCTTATCAGCGTCCCAAGAGACCCAGTACTTC. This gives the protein CASSLSASQETQYF.

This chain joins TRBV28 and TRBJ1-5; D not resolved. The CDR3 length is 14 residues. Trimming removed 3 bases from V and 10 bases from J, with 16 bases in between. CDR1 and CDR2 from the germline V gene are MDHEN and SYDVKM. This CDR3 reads CASSFWPQRHPQHF. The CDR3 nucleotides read TGTGCCAGCAGTTTCTGGCCCCAACGCCACCCCCAGCATTTT.

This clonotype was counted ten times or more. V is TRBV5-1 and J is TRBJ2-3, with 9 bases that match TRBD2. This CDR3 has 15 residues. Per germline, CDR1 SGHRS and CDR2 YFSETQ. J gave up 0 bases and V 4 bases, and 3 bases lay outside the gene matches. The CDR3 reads CASSMGLASTDTQYF. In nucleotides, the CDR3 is TGCGCCAGCAGCATGGGACTAGCTAGCACAGATACGCAGTATTTT.

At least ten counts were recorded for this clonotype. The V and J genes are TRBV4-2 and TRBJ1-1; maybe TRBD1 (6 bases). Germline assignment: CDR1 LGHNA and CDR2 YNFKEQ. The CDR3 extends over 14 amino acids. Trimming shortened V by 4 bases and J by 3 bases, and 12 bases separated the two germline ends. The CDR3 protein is CASSRERGDTEAFF. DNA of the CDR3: TGTGCCAGCAGCCGGGAGAGGGGGGACACTGAAGCTTTCTTT.

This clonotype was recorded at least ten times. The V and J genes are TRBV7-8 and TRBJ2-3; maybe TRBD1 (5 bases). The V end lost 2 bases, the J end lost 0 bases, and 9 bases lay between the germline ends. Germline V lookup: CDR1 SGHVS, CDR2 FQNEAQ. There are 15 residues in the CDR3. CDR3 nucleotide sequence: TGTGCCAGCAGCTTAACAGGTTGGAGCACAGATACGCAGTATTTT. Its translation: CASSLTGWSTDTQYF.